The 5 T cell receptor beta chains below come from one sample, sequenced in a study of shared clonotypes between healthy human individuals. Data came from immunoSEQ multiplex PCR; TCRdb stores just in-frame clones and leaves some out. The top ten hold roughly 1.4% of the sample, which has over a million clones, approximately 76% seen once. Sequencing was done on a sample of memory CD4+ T cells sorted from blood. Stated subset: CD45RA-negative fraction. The receptors here all came from a man aged 18 to 30 in good health.

This clone was picked up many times. The chain recombines TRBV5-8 with TRBJ2-3; D is perhaps TRBD2 (6 bases). This CDR3 spans 15 amino acids. CDR1 is SGHTS, CDR2 YDEGEE, per germline. V shed 4 bases and J shed 3 bases, with 15 bases lying between them. The CDR3 loop is CASSVWEAGTDTQYF. The CDR3 DNA follows: TGTGCCAGCAGCGTCTGGGAGGCTGGTACAGATACGCAGTATTTT.

The chain couples TRBV19 to TRBJ2-1, with D hard to call. V was shortened by 5 bases and J by 4 bases, with 6 bases between the two germline ends. This CDR3 is 12 amino acids long. Germline values: CDR1 LNHDA, CDR2 SQIVND (reference sequence). In DNA, the CDR3 is TGTGCCAGTAGTCGGGCATACAATGAGCAGTTCTTC. As protein: CASSRAYNEQFF.

To note about this clone: The sample holds other DNA sequences that translate to the same CDR3. V is TRBV5-6 and J is TRBJ2-3; D remains unclear. The CDR3 consists of 13 residues. Looked up from germline, CDR1 is SGHDT and CDR2 is YYEEEE. Trimming left V 0 bases short and J 1 base short, with 3 bases between. The CDR3 protein is CASSLGGTDTQYF. The CDR3 DNA sequence: TGTGCCAGCAGCTTGGGTGGCACAGATACGCAGTATTTT.

This chain links TRBV27 with TRBJ2-1, with 7 bases lining up with TRBD2. The CDR3 is made up of 15 amino acids. Germline trimming cut 0 bases from V and 4 bases from J; bases unmatched to any gene: 3. CDR1 MNHEY and CDR2 SMNVEV come from the germline V gene (reference sequence). For the CDR3, the DNA is TGTGCCAGCAGTTTATCAGCGGGACCATACAATGAGCAGTTCTTC. It translates to CASSLSAGPYNEQFF.

The chain joins TRBV5-6 to TRBJ2-7; 11 nucleotides line up with TRBD2. Germline V gene sequence: CDR1 SGHDT, CDR2 YYEEEE. Unmatched junction bases numbered 3, after V lost 1 base and J lost 6 bases. This CDR3 spans 14 amino acids. This CDR3 is CASSLRLAGGEQYF. The CDR3 DNA follows: TGTGCCAGCAGCTTGAGGCTAGCGGGAGGCGAGCAGTACTTC.